These 19 T cell receptor beta chains were all obtained from the same sample, sequenced in a study of blood T cell repertoires in COVID-19. Sequencing was performed with immunoSEQ multiplex PCR; in TCRdb, only in-frame clones are kept and a portion is missing. The sample includes 150,000 or so clones, 84% seen only once; the top ten take roughly two fifths. Sequencing was carried out using peripheral blood. The receptor source for this set is a human donor in a cohort sampled during active COVID-19.

The V gene is TRBV2, the J gene TRBJ1-2, with D possibly being TRBD1 (6 bases). There are 14 residues in the CDR3. Trimming cost V 2 bases and J 2 bases, with 9 bases left between them. Germline V gene data show CDR1 as SNHLY and CDR2 as FYNNEI. CDR3 loop: CASSEWGQNYGYTF. The CDR3 region has the DNA TGTGCCAGCAGTGAATGGGGACAAAACTATGGCTACACCTTC.

The J gene is TRBJ1-5, the V gene TRBV27; TRBD1 aligns across 7 bases. V shed 5 bases, J shed 6 bases, and the junction held 7 bases outside the gene matches. Germline CDR1 MNHEY, CDR2 SMNVEV (reference sequence). This CDR3 region has 14 residues. The CDR3 DNA reads as TGTGCCAGCAGTCTTACAGGGGTTGGTCAGCCCCAGCATTTT. The encoded protein is CASSLTGVGQPQHF.

The chain couples TRBV14 to TRBJ2-1, with TRBD2 as a possible D gene (5 bases). The germline V gene encodes CDR1 SGHDN and CDR2 FVKESK. The ends were cut back, 4 bases at V and 6 bases at J, with 13 bases in the middle. This CDR3 is built from 14 residues. The CDR3 reads CASSPGNPSNEQFF. The CDR3, as DNA: TGTGCCAGCAGCCCCGGGAACCCCAGCAATGAGCAGTTCTTC.

This clone appeared many times. J is TRBJ1-6 and V is TRBV11-3; D not resolved. The V end was cut by 1 base, the J end by 6 bases, with 10 bases between. Germline V CDR1 and CDR2: SGHNT, YENEEA. The CDR3 is 15 residues long. CDR3 sequence: CASSLGPTRNSPLHF. CDR3 sequence (DNA): TGTGCCAGCAGCTTAGGTCCTACCCGTAATTCACCCCTCCACTTT.

V usage is TRBV10-3 and J usage is TRBJ1-2, with 8 positions matching TRBD1. Germline CDR1 ENHRY, CDR2 SYGVKD. The CDR3 is 15 amino acids. The V and J ends lost 3 bases and 4 bases, in that order; junction bases with no gene match: 7. The CDR3 is CAISELSGTGYGYTF. As DNA, the CDR3 is TGTGCCATCAGTGAATTATCCGGGACAGGCTATGGCTACACCTTC.

This clone was seen only once. The gene calls are TRBV30 and TRBJ1-2, with D tentatively TRBD1 (6 bases). CDR3 length equals 13 residues. The germline gives CDR1 GTSNPN, CDR2 SVGIG (reference sequence). V lost 7 bases to trimming and J lost 3 bases, with 15 bases between them. CDR3 nucleotides: TGTGCCTTGGCCCACAAGGGGGACTATGGCTACACCTTC. Translated, it gives CALAHKGDYGYTF.

This chain uses TRBV30 with TRBJ1-5; weak D call: TRBD1 (6 bases). The length of the CDR3 is 15 residues. Germline CDR1 and CDR2: GTSNPN and SVGIG (reference sequence). Trimming cost V 5 bases and J 6 bases, with 20 bases left between them. The CDR3 bases are TGTGCCTGGGACCTAGCGGGACAACGAACTCAGCCCCAGCATTTT. Its protein product is CAWDLAGQRTQPQHF.

The chain carries TRBV2 and TRBJ2-3; 7 bases are a match to TRBD2. The CDR3 totals 14 residues. The V segment lost 10 bases and the J segment 3 bases; nucleotides outside the gene matches: 10. CDR1 is SNHLY and CDR2 is FYNNEI in the germline V gene. The CDR3 protein is CATPPGGFTDTQYF. The CDR3 coding sequence is TGTGCCACCCCGCCGGGGGGTTTTACAGATACGCAGTATTTT.

In nucleotides, the CDR3 is TGTGCCAGCAGCCCGGGGACAGGGGGCGTGGACGAGCAGTACTTC. Translated, it gives CASSPGTGGVDEQYF. The V and J genes are TRBV11-3 and TRBJ2-7; 12 nucleotides line up with TRBD1. The CDR3 sequence is 15 residues long. Germline assignment: CDR1 SGHNT and CDR2 YENEEA. Trimming cost V 5 bases and J 5 bases; bases outside gene matches: 7.

The chain employs TRBV4-3 and TRBJ2-7; perhaps TRBD2 as D (7 bases). The V gene's germline CDR1 is LGHNA and CDR2 YSLEER. V lost 0 bases and J lost 6, with 12 bases in between. The CDR3 runs to 14 residues. This chain's CDR3 is CASSQDRGAREQYF. Written as DNA, the CDR3 is TGCGCCAGCAGCCAAGATCGGGGGGCTCGCGAGCAGTACTTC.

The rearrangement uses TRBV6-4 and TRBJ2-7; D possibly corresponds to TRBD1 (6 bases). Trimming shortened V by 5 bases and J by 7 bases, and 18 bases separated the two germline ends. The CDR3 has 14 residues. The germline CDR1 and CDR2 sequences are MRHNA and SNTAGT. CDR3 region: CASSYDRTGEEQYF. The CDR3 nucleotides are TGTGCCAGCAGTTACGACAGGACCGGGGAGGAGCAGTACTTC.

The genes are TRBV18 and TRBJ1-1; no reliable D call. The CDR3 has 14 residues. V lost 6 bases, J lost 4 bases, and 15 bases lay in between. Germline values: CDR1 KGHSH, CDR2 LQKENI. The CDR3 here is CASSSGGLGTEAFF. CDR3 sequence (DNA): TGTGCCAGCTCCTCGGGAGGGTTGGGCACTGAAGCTTTCTTT.

The chain combines TRBV7-9 with TRBJ1-2, with 11 bases matching TRBD1. Germline V CDR1 and CDR2: SEHNR, FQNEAQ (reference sequence). The V segment lost 1 base and the J segment 4 bases; nucleotides outside the gene matches: 2. This CDR3 comprises 15 residues. The DNA of the CDR3 is TGTGCCAGCAGCTTAGGGACAGGGGGCGCCTATGGCTACACCTTC. Protein product: CASSLGTGGAYGYTF. Looking up the rest from reference TRBV7-9 and TRBJ1-2 gives the full variable domain: DTGVSQNPRHKITKRGQNVTFRCDPISEHNRLYWYRQTLGQGPEFLTYFQNEAQLEKSRLLSDRFSAERPKGSFSTLEIQRTEQGDSAMYLCASSLGTGGAYGYTFGSGTRLTVV.

The CDR3, as DNA: TGTGCCAGTAGTATCGTGGCGAGCGGGGGGAATGAGCAGTTCTTC. Protein sequence: CASSIVASGGNEQFF. The J gene is TRBJ2-1, the V gene TRBV19; TRBD2 agrees at 9 bases. J gave up 7 bases and V 3 bases, and 7 bases lay outside the gene matches. Germline V lookup: CDR1 LNHDA, CDR2 SQIVND (reference sequence). The CDR3 totals 15 residues. Full variable domain (missing parts from reference TRBV19 and TRBJ2-1): DGGITQSPKYLFRKEGQNVTLSCEQNLNHDAMYWYRQDPGQGLRLIYYSQIVNDFQKGDIAEGYSVSREKKESFPLTVTSAQKNPTAFYLCASSIVASGGNEQFFGPGTRLTVL.

This clone was observed once. The chain couples TRBV20-1 to TRBJ1-2; D ambiguous. The germline gives CDR1 DFQATT, CDR2 SNEGSKA (reference sequence). The CDR3 spans 10 residues. V gave up 5 bases and J gave up 8 bases, with 9 bases separating them. For the CDR3, the DNA is TGCAGTGCTCCCAAACAGGGCTACACCTTC. Translation: CSAPKQGYTF.

This clone has only a few counts. The CDR3 region has the DNA TGTGCCAGCAGTTACTCGAGGTGGCAGGGCTATGGCTACACCTTC. Its protein is CASSYSRWQGYGYTF. The V gene is TRBV6-2 or TRBV6-3, the J gene TRBJ1-2; maybe TRBD1 (5 bases). This CDR3 is built from 15 residues. V dropped 0 bases and J dropped 4 bases, with 12 bases sitting between them. CDR1 MNHEY and CDR2 SVGEGT come from the germline V gene.

This clone was seen a single time. The gene calls are TRBV7-9 and TRBJ1-5, with a possible D match to TRBD1 (5 bases). The germline V gene has CDR1 SEHNR and CDR2 FQNEAQ (reference sequence). CDR3 length: 17 amino acids. With 7 bases removed from V and 4 bases from J, the gap between germline ends came to 23 bases. The chain's CDR3 is CASTSWQGEGVNQPQHF. DNA for the CDR3: TGTGCCAGCACCTCGTGGCAGGGCGAAGGGGTGAATCAGCCCCAGCATTTT. The whole variable domain, filled in from reference TRBV7-9 and TRBJ1-5, reads DTGVSQNPRHKITKRGQNVTFRCDPISEHNRLYWYRQTLGQGPEFLTYFQNEAQLEKSRLLSDRFSAERPKGSFSTLEIQRTEQGDSAMYLCASTSWQGEGVNQPQHFGDGTRLSIL.

This clone came up once. The chain couples TRBV16 to TRBJ1-1; tentative D call: TRBD1 (5 bases). V lost 0 bases to trimming and J lost 11 bases, with 13 bases between them. The CDR3 runs 13 residues. Germline-derived CDR1 and CDR2 are KGHSY and FQNENV. The CDR3 sequence is CASSQSRGDHAFF. Here the CDR3 DNA reads TGTGCCAGCAGCCAATCACGGGGGGATCACGCTTTCTTT.

This clone was counted only a few times. The CDR3 region has the DNA TGCGCCAGCAGCGGGGGACAGGGGGGCTCGGAGACCCAGTACTTC. This encodes CASSGGQGGSETQYF. The chain recombines TRBV5-1 with TRBJ2-5, with 11 bases that match TRBD1. V lost 4 bases to trimming and J lost 5 bases; unmatched junction nucleotides: 7. This CDR3 has 15 amino acids. Germline V gives CDR1 SGHRS, CDR2 YFSETQ. Filled out from reference TRBV5-1 and TRBJ2-5, the complete variable domain reads KAGVTQTPRYLIKTRGQQVTLSCSPISGHRSVSWYQQTPGQGLQFLFEYFSETQRNKGNFPGRFSGRQFSNSRSEMNVSTLELGDSALYLCASSGGQGGSETQYFGPGTRLLVL.